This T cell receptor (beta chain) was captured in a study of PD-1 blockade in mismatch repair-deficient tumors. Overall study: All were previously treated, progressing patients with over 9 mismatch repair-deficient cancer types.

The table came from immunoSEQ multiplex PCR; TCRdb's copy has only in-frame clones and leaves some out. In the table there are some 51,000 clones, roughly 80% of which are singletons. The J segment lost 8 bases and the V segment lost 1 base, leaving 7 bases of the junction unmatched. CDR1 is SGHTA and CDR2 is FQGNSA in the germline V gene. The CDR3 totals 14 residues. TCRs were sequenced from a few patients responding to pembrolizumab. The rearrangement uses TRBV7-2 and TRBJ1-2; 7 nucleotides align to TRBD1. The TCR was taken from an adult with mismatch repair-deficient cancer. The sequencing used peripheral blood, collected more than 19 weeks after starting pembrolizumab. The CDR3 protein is CASSLEPGTEGYTF. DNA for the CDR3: TGTGCCAGCAGCTTAGAGCCCGGGACAGAGGGCTACACCTTC.